The 10 T cell receptor beta chains below were found in one sample sequenced in a study of immune heterogeneity within non-small cell lung tumors. It was with 32 V and 13 J primers that multiplex PCR amplified TCR beta CDR3. TCRdb itself ran the multiplex PCR reads through MiXCR, one entry per CDR3 protein. The sample lists a few thousand distinct CDR3 sequences; around 18% were seen once. Bulk tumor genomic DNA (about 600 ng per sample) served as template. Multiple biopsies spaced far apart were taken from each primary tumor during surgery. Curative surgery was undertaken by patients, who had untreated, newly diagnosed non-small cell lung cancer. Input material: lung tumor tissue. Receptors were obtained from a man aged 35-49 years with non-small cell lung cancer.

Ten or more counts support this clonotype. The rearrangement joins TRBV7-6 to TRBJ1-1; a possible D gene is TRBD1 (6 bases). This CDR3 is built from 14 residues. The ends were cut back, 4 bases at V and 7 bases at J, with 16 bases in the middle. Per germline, CDR1 SGHVS and CDR2 FNYEAQ. In DNA form, the CDR3 reads TGTGCCAGCAGCTCTAACCAGGGGCCTCTTGAAGCTTTCTTT. Encoded protein: CASSSNQGPLEAFF.

CDR3 DNA sequence: TGTGCCAGCAGATCGGCTAGCTCCTACAATGAGCAGTTCTTC. Translating gives CASRSASSYNEQFF. The chain uses TRBV2 and TRBJ2-1; D unresolved. Germline V lookup: CDR1 SNHLY, CDR2 FYNNEI. The CDR3 length is 14 residues. V was shortened by 6 bases and J by 0 bases, with 9 bases between the two germline ends.

In its sample, this clonotype ranks as medium-sized (0.01 to 0.1%). The chain links TRBV6-2 or TRBV6-3 to TRBJ2-7, with D possibly called TRBD1 or TRBD2 (5 bases each). The germline V gene has CDR1 MNHEY and CDR2 SVGEGT. V was clipped by 6 bases and J by 7 bases, with 19 bases between them. The CDR3 runs to 14 residues. CDR3 amino acids: CASSTGTNHEEQYF. As DNA, the CDR3 is TGTGCCAGCAGCACCGGGACGAACCACGAGGAGCAGTACTTC.

The rearrangement links TRBV3-1 to TRBJ2-1; 10 bases match TRBD2. V trimming: 8 bases; J trimming: 5 bases; junction bases outside the gene matches: 12. CDR1 is LGHDT and CDR2 is YNNKEL in the germline V gene (reference sequence). The CDR3 contains 16 residues. CDR3 amino acids: CASGESGGALNNEQFF. The CDR3 DNA follows: TGTGCCAGCGGCGAAAGCGGGGGGGCCCTTAACAATGAGCAGTTCTTC.

This clonotype is classed as medium-sized. The genes are TRBV4-1 and TRBJ1-1; 10 bases are a match to TRBD1. From germline, CDR1 is MGHRA and CDR2 YSYEKL. The CDR3 consists of 17 residues. V lost 4 bases to trimming and J lost 0 bases; unmatched junction nucleotides: 8. The CDR3 here is CASSRGGTGAMNTEAFF. CDR3 sequence (DNA): TGCGCCAGCAGCCGAGGGGGGACAGGGGCCATGAACACTGAAGCTTTCTTT.

This clonotype is medium-sized within its sample. The rearrangement links TRBV2 to TRBJ2-7; D gene unclear. Trimming pared 6 bases from V and 4 bases from J, leaving 10 bases between. The length of the CDR3 is 12 residues. Germline loops: CDR1 SNHLY, CDR2 FYNNEI. CDR3 in DNA: TGTGCCAGCAGGACGGACGGGTACGAGCAGTACTTC. This codes for CASRTDGYEQYF. Full variable domain (outside the CDR3, taken from reference TRBV2 and TRBJ2-7): EPEVTQTPSHQVTQMGQEVILRCVPISNHLYFYWYRQILGQKVEFLVSFYNNEISEKSEIFDDQFSVERPDGSNFTLKIRSTKLEDSAMYFCASRTDGYEQYFGPGTRLTVT.

This clonotype was seen only a few times. The missing conserved phenylalanine or tryptophan at the end of this CDR3 makes a read error likely. The chain links TRBV9 to TRBJ2-1; D remains unclear. V lost 2 bases to trimming and J lost 0 bases, with 9 bases between them. Germline CDR1 SGDLS, CDR2 YYNGEE. The CDR3 runs to 15 residues. CDR3: CASSVRPSSYNEQFI. In DNA, the CDR3 is TGTGCCAGCAGCGTCAGGCCCAGCTCCTACAATGAGCAGTTCATC.

Here the CDR3 reads CASSYGQGHEQYF. The CDR3 nucleotides read TGTGCCAGCAGTTACGGGCAGGGGCACGAGCAGTACTTC. The V gene is TRBV6-5, the J gene TRBJ2-7; D perhaps matches TRBD1 (6 bases). The CDR3 totals 13 residues. V was cut by 2 bases and J by 5 bases, with 10 bases left in between. Germline CDR1 MNHEY, CDR2 SVGAGI.

This clonotype is medium-sized (0.01 to 0.1%) within its sample. The chain carries TRBV12-3 or TRBV12-4 and TRBJ2-7; TRBD2 matches 8 bases. Unmatched junction bases numbered 8, after V lost 3 bases and J lost 4 bases. The CDR3 contains 15 residues. CDR3 nucleotide sequence: TGTGCCAGCAGTTTTGGTACTAGCGGACTGTACGAGCAGTACTTC. It codes for CASSFGTSGLYEQYF.

By share of the sample, this clonotype is medium-sized. This chain uses TRBV4-1 with TRBJ2-7; D is unresolved. From germline, CDR1 is MGHRA and CDR2 YSYEKL. This CDR3 region has 13 residues. The ends were cut back, 2 bases at V and 2 bases at J, with 7 bases in the middle. DNA of the CDR3: TGCGCCAGCAGCCAATGGCTGACCTACGAGCAGTACTTC. It translates to CASSQWLTYEQYF.